This T cell receptor (beta chain) stems from a study of shared clonotypes between healthy human individuals. Deep was the level used in running the assay. Sequenced by immunoSEQ multiplex PCR; TCRdb stores in-frame clones only, minus some. The sample contains 1,500,000 or so clones, roughly 96% of which appear only once. Trimming pared 2 bases from V and 3 bases from J, leaving 14 bases between. The CDR3 is made up of 15 amino acids. Germline V gene data show CDR1 as LGHNA and CDR2 as YSLEER. The receptor was isolated from a man in his thirties or forties in good health. Sequencing was performed on naive CD4+ T cells sorted from blood. Described subset: CD45RA+ positively selected. The chain has TRBV4-3 and TRBJ2-7; D is perhaps TRBD2 (5 bases). The CDR3 region has the DNA TGCGCCAGCAGCCAAAGCCACCCCCGGGGCTACGAGCAGTACTTC. Protein: CASSQSHPRGYEQYF.